This record concerns one T cell receptor beta chain sequence. The target antigen is unknown. The sample originates from a study of T cells in Graves' hyperthyroidism and ophthalmopathy. Study-wide points: Blood shared most expanded thyroid clonotypes above 0.001. In validation, the model predicted ophthalmopathy. These predictions came a median about 6.8 months before onset.

Amplification of TCR beta CDR3 regions was performed using RNA transcripts as template. RT-PCR in the first round (using the HTBI primer set) targeted the TCR CDR3. TCRdb ran MiXCR on the multiplex PCR reads and lists one entry per CDR3 protein. The repertoire holds 500,000 to 600,000 distinct CDR3 sequences, with about half as singletons. The CDR3 runs to 10 residues. Between the trimmed V and J ends, which lost 6 bases and 9 bases, there was a span of 6 bases. From germline, CDR1 is LGHDT and CDR2 YNNKEL (reference sequence). This clonotype was sampled from an adult woman with Graves' disease, either hyperthyroidism or ophthalmopathy (not recorded which). Sequenced sample: peripheral blood or thyroid tissue (not recorded which). The chain recombines TRBV3-1 with TRBJ2-1; no clear D gene. As DNA, the CDR3 is TGTGCCAGCAGTCTTGGTGAGCAGTTCTTC. Protein sequence: CASSLGEQFF.